This entry is about one T cell receptor beta chain. The sample originates from a study of PD-L1 blockade in urothelial cancer. Background on the study: Patients with male sex and bladder-origin urothelial cancer accounted for most of the roughly 30 enrolled. T cells numbered a median of 141,255 in the blood samples.

The table came from immunoSEQ multiplex PCR; TCRdb's copy has only in-frame clones and leaves some out. The table has about 70,000 clones, roughly 84% seen once. The V and J ends lost 7 bases and 11 bases respectively, with 24 bases between them. Germline values: CDR1 MDHEN, CDR2 SYDVKM. The CDR3 sequence is 14 residues long. The sequence was obtained from a man aged 65-85 years with urothelial cancer. Sequenced material: PBMCs, taken around atezolizumab (anti-PD-L1) treatment. The chain links TRBV28 to TRBJ2-7; D might be TRBD1 (6 bases). DNA of the CDR3: TGTGCCAGCACCCCCTCAAATGATGGGGGCCTAGAGTACTTC. Its protein product is CASTPSNDGGLEYF.